Reported below is one T cell receptor beta chain. This specimen comes from a study of patients and donors after allogeneic stem cell transplantation. TCRdb reprocessed the RT-PCR reads via MiXCR and lists one record per CDR3 protein. The data hold 200,000 to 250,000 distinct CDR3 sequences, with about 14% observed a single time. Germline V CDR1 and CDR2: DFQATT, SNEGSKA (reference sequence). The CDR3 contains 17 residues. J lost 4 bases, V lost 6 bases, and 11 bases had no gene match. The sequencing sample was made of blood, either unsorted or a sorted T cell fraction (not recorded which). This receptor was obtained from a human donor who was either an allogeneic HSCT recipient or a stem cell or donor lymphocyte infusion donor (not recorded which). It is not recorded whose cells these are; they may come from a transplant donor. This rearrangement joins TRBV20-1 to TRBJ2-5; TRBD2 aligns across 16 bases. The CDR3 DNA reads TGCAGTGCCGTTAGGGGGACTAGCGGGAGGGGCGGAGAGACCCAGTACTTC. It encodes CSAVRGTSGRGGETQYF.